What follows are 8 T cell receptor beta chains derived from one specimen sequenced in a study of T cell clonality in common variable immunodeficiency. Clones were sequenced by immunoSEQ multiplex PCR, and TCRdb holds only the in-frame ones, with some missing. The sample has 80,000 or so clones, none seen only once. The sequencing input was peripheral blood mononuclear cells. These receptors originate from a person between 18 and 75 years old in good health.

This clone was picked up many times. The CDR3 end lies 3 residues beyond the end of the read and is filled in from the germline J gene. J is TRBJ2-1 and V is TRBV20-1; 7 nucleotides match TRBD2. CDR1 is DFQATT, CDR2 SNEGSKA, per germline (reference sequence). J gave up 7 bases and V 0 bases, and 9 bases lay outside the gene matches. There are 15 residues in the CDR3. CDR3 amino acids: CSARETSGELNEQFF. The sequenced CDR3 bases are TGCAGTGCTAGAGAGACGAGCGGGGAGTTGAATGAG.

The table lists this clone with many counts. The read finishes 3 residues shy of the CDR3 end, and the germline J gene is used to complete it. The chain carries TRBV6-2 or TRBV6-3 and TRBJ2-7; TRBD1 agrees at 8 bases. The CDR3 is 14 residues long. With 0 bases clipped from V and 3 bases from J, the junction kept 1 base outside the gene matches. Germline-derived CDR1 and CDR2 are MNHEY and SVGEGT. CDR3 protein: CASSYSGQGYEQYF. Partial CDR3 DNA: TGTGCCAGCAGTTACTCCGGACAGGGCTACGAG.

This clone was seen at least ten times. Sequencing ends 3 residues short of the CDR3 end; the germline J gene provides the rest. The chain is built from TRBV11-2 and TRBJ2-5; 8 bases match TRBD2. The CDR3 has 15 residues. The ends lost 2 bases at V and 2 bases at J; junction bases unmatched: 4. CDR1 and CDR2 from the germline V gene are SGHAT and FQNNGV. CDR3 DNA (partial): TGTGCCAGCAGCTTATGGCGGGAGGTTCAAGAGACC. Its translation is CASSLWREVQET. The full-length CDR3 reads as CASSLWREVQETQYF.

This clone was counted many times. The missing CDR3 end, 3 residues past where the read stops, is filled in from the germline J gene. V is TRBV5-4 and J is TRBJ2-7; a possible D gene is TRBD1 (6 bases). V dropped 0 bases and J dropped 3 bases, with 16 bases sitting between them. The CDR3 spans 16 residues. Germline lookup yields CDR1 SGHNT and CDR2 YYREEE (reference sequence). CDR3 amino acids: CASSLGRGRGGYEQYF. The part of the CDR3 DNA that was read is TGTGCCAGCAGCTTGGGACGGGGCAGGGGCGGCTACGAG.

The sample holds many counts of this clone. The CDR3 sequence is CASSHSGTSSYNEQFF. The covered CDR3 bases are TGCGCCAGCAGCCACTCCGGGACTAGCTCCTACAATGAG. The chain is built from TRBV4-1 and TRBJ2-1; 8 positions match TRBD2. The read terminates 3 residues ahead of where the CDR3 ends, so the germline J gene completes it. Trimming at V came to 3 bases and at J to 0 bases, leaving 4 bases not matched to a gene. This CDR3 has 16 amino acids. Germline loops: CDR1 MGHRA, CDR2 YSYEKL.

This clone was picked up many times. The sequenced CDR3 bases are TGCGCCAGCAGCTTGACCGGTGATAGCAATCAGCCC. This gives the protein CASSLTGDSNQP. The whole CDR3 sequence reads CASSLTGDSNQPQHF. The rearrangement joins TRBV5-1 to TRBJ1-5; no definite D call. The read terminates 3 residues ahead of where the CDR3 ends, so the germline J gene completes it. CDR1 and CDR2 from the germline V gene are SGHRS and YFSETQ. The CDR3 runs 15 residues. V gave up 1 base and J gave up 0 bases, with 8 bases separating them.

This clone was counted at least ten times. The DNA ends 3 residues before the CDR3 does, and the rest of the CDR3 is filled in from the germline J gene. The chain is built from TRBV5-1 and TRBJ1-1; TRBD1 matches at 9 bases. Per the germline V gene, CDR1 is SGHRS and CDR2 is YFSETQ. With V trimmed by 5 bases and J by 2 bases, 4 bases remained unmatched. The CDR3 loop spans 14 amino acids. The CDR3 spells CASRSQGANTEAFF. Partial CDR3 DNA: TGCGCCAGCAGGTCACAGGGGGCAAACACTGAA. Using reference TRBV5-1 and TRBJ1-1 for the parts outside the CDR3, the full variable domain is KAGVTQTPRYLIKTRGQQVTLSCSPISGHRSVSWYQQTPGQGLQFLFEYFSETQRNKGNFPGRFSGRQFSNSRSEMNVSTLELGDSALYLCASRSQGANTEAFFGQGTRLTVV.

The sample holds many counts of this clone. The missing CDR3 end, 3 residues past where the read stops, is filled in from the germline J gene. The J gene is TRBJ2-5, the V gene TRBV6-2 or TRBV6-3, with 14 bases lining up with TRBD2. V was clipped by 4 bases and J by 4 bases; unmatched bases: 8. The V gene's germline CDR1 is MNHEY and CDR2 SVGEGT. The CDR3 covers 17 residues. The sequenced part of the CDR3 DNA is TGTGCCAGCAGTTTCCGACTAGCGGGAGGGCCGGGAGAGACC. The encoded protein is CASSFRLAGGPGET. The whole CDR3 sequence is CASSFRLAGGPGETQYF.